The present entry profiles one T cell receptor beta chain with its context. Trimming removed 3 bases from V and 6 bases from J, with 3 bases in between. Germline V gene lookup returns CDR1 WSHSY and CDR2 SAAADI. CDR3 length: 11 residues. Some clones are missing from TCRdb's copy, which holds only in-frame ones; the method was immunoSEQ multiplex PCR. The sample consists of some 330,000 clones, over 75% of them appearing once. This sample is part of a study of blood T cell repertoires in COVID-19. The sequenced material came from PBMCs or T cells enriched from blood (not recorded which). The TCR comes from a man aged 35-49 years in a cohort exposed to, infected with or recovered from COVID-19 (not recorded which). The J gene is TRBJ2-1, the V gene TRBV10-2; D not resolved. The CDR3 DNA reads TGCGCCAGCAGTGACGTCAATGAGCAGTTCTTC. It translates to CASSDVNEQFF.